The sequence of this TCR beta chain was determined in a study of blood T cells in healthy people across ages (dated by TCRdb to about 2015). For the wider study: Template switching captured roughly one uniquely barcoded TCR beta cDNA molecule per two T cells in model experiments. Using deep sequencing normalized with unique cDNA molecular identifiers, the study measured how TCR beta repertoire diversity changes with age. The donors were divided into four age groups: young (average about 15 years), middle-aged (about 41), aged (approximately 64) and long-lived (roughly 86). Donors of different ages were randomly distributed across sequencing lanes to avoid experimental bias. The study analyzed two additional independent replicas of 1 million unique cDNA reads from the same blood draw for two donors, one aged 18 to 30 and one aged 80 or older. Beyond this particular receptor, the publication reports: Donor CMV infection status was unknown, potentially confounding age-related changes in expanded clonotypes. Observed TCR beta diversity per million T cells fell roughly linearly with age, and a significant reduction was already apparent by age approximately 41. Estimates of total diversity based on one million sequenced T cells were regarded as lower bounds and as underestimates. Conclusive comparison of naive and antigen-experienced compartments was prevented by the profiling of bulk unsorted PBMCs. The percentage of naive T cells measured by flow cytometry correlated strongly with observed TCR beta diversity. Compared with the aged group, the long-lived group had more naive CD4+ T cells, fewer expanded clones and increased TCR diversity, a pattern suggesting age selection.

At the junction V is shortened by 4 bases and J by 0 bases, with 5 bases in between. Spanning cysteine to phenylalanine, the CDR3 consists of 14 amino acids. Only the CDR3 DNA stays, 42 bases, in frame from base 1. Sequences SGHDT (CDR1) and YYEEEE (CDR2) are obtained from the germline V gene. Systemically healthy Caucasian individuals from Russia, 39 in total and aged roughly 6 to 100 years, were included as donors. Each donor gave ten milliliters of peripheral blood, collected into EDTA-treated Vacutainer tubes. PBMCs were isolated by Ficoll-Paque density-gradient centrifugation, with at least 7 million obtained per sample. Trizol reagent was used to extract total RNA from the PBMCs, yielding at least 6 micrograms per sample. For every donor, flow cytometry on a PBMC aliquot measured the percentage of naive CD45RAhigh/CD27high T cells. Library construction relied on 5' RACE. These reads were obtained on an Illumina HiSeq 2500. A second PCR of roughly 6 to 11 cycles was run with a J-beta primer mix and a sample-barcoded 5' primer. A template-switch 5' adaptor carrying 12 random nucleotides introduced a unique molecular identifier onto each TCR beta cDNA molecule. At least 2.5 million CDR3-containing paired-end reads were obtained from each sample. First-strand cDNA was synthesized from all RNA with the Mint cDNA synthesis kit, primed by a TRBC-specific oligonucleotide. Following uracil-DNA glycosylase treatment, all cDNA underwent a first 18-cycle PCR with the universal primers M1SS and BC2_uni_R. The study's processing was this. For normalization, 1 million high-quality reads were randomly selected from each sample, with every read carrying a distinct molecular identifier. Reads with shared molecular identifiers were discarded instead of being binned into consensus sequences. MiTCR, with a Q25 quality threshold and the strictest error-elimination algorithm, was used for CDR3 identification, clonotype clustering and error correction. A nonparametric unseen species model using Euler transformation provided a lower-bound estimate of total TCR beta diversity. In-frame beta chains were kept once TCRdb had trimmed the public reads at Q25 with fastp and called clones with MiXCR. Here each entry gathers all rows of one CDR3 protein and keeps the most common genes and DNA. The V and J calls shown here were made by TCRdb, not taken from the authors' results. For this sample there are 550,000 to 650,000 distinct CDR3 sequences; less than 35% appear just once. The leading ten clones occupy 15% to 19% of the sample.

There are many counts of this clonotype. Its antigen is still unknown. It has no much larger one-base neighbor in the sample; base qualities were not kept. Sequencing was carried out using blood. The receptor was derived from a woman aged 80 or over in good health. This sequence uses TRBV5-6 and TRBJ2-6, with no confident D gene call. The nucleotide sequence is given as TGTGCCAGCAGCACCTACTCTGGGGCCAACGTCCTGACTTTC. This gives the protein CASSTYSGANVLTF.